This entry lists 30 T cell receptor beta chains sequenced from one sample in a study of cytotoxic CD8 clonotypes in ibrutinib-treated CLL. Using immunoSEQ multiplex PCR, the repertoire was profiled, and TCRdb retains in-frame clones only, with some absent. Counted here are 110,000 or so clones, more than 55% occurring once; the ten biggest clones make up 37%. This material consisted of PBMCs, taken after 24 months of ibrutinib treatment. Receptor source: a human donor with chronic lymphocytic leukemia.

The V gene is TRBV6-1, the J gene TRBJ2-3, with TRBD2 as a possible D gene (5 bases). Germline V gene data show CDR1 as MNHNS and CDR2 as SASEGT. This CDR3 comprises 14 residues. Trimming took off 3 bases at V and 0 bases at J, with 7 bases between the two ends. The CDR3 DNA follows: TGTGCCAGCAGTGACGGCGGGAGCACAGATACGCAGTATTTT. This sequence encodes CASSDGGSTDTQYF.

CDR3 DNA sequence: TGTGCCAGCAGCTTGGGGGGGGCGAGAAGCACAGATACGCAGTATTTT. Its protein is CASSLGGARSTDTQYF. The chain has TRBV5-4 and TRBJ2-3; D may be TRBD1 or TRBD2 (6 bases each). Germline V gene lookup returns CDR1 SGHNT and CDR2 YYREEE (reference sequence). The CDR3 has 16 amino acids. The V gene lost 0 bases and the J gene lost 0 bases, with 11 bases spanning the gap.

The chain is built from TRBV2 and TRBJ1-5; D is unresolved. The germline CDR1 and CDR2 sequences are SNHLY and FYNNEI. Trimming took 1 base from V and 0 from J, leaving 7 bases between them. This CDR3 is built from 15 residues. The CDR3 reads CASSEETASNQPQHF. The CDR3 DNA follows: TGTGCCAGCAGTGAAGAAACAGCTAGCAATCAGCCCCAGCATTTT. The complete variable domain, with remaining parts taken from reference TRBV2 and TRBJ1-5, reads EPEVTQTPSHQVTQMGQEVILRCVPISNHLYFYWYRQILGQKVEFLVSFYNNEISEKSEIFDDQFSVERPDGSNFTLKIRSTKLEDSAMYFCASSEETASNQPQHFGDGTRLSIL.

This chain links TRBV6-5 with TRBJ2-4; D gene uncertain. The CDR3 contains 14 residues. Germline CDR1 is MNHEY and CDR2 is SVGAGI. V lost 6 bases and J 7 bases, leaving 16 bases between the germline ends. As DNA, the CDR3 is TGTGCCAGCAGCCCCTCGACGGGTGGGAACATTCAGTACTTC. Translation: CASSPSTGGNIQYF.

The chain has TRBV7-2 and TRBJ2-3; D is tentatively TRBD1 or TRBD2 (5 bases each). This CDR3 has 15 amino acids. The germline V gene has CDR1 SGHTA and CDR2 FQGNSA. Trimming took off 3 bases at V and 1 base at J, with 11 bases between the two ends. CDR3 DNA: TGTGCCAGCAGCTTTCGGATGGGGGGCACAGATACGCAGTATTTT. It yields the protein CASSFRMGGTDTQYF. Full variable domain (remainder filled in from reference TRBV7-2 and TRBJ2-3): GAGVSQSPSNKVTEKGKDVELRCDPISGHTALYWYRQSLGQGLEFLIYFQGNSAPDKSGLPSDRFSAERTGGSVSTLTIQRTQQEDSAVYLCASSFRMGGTDTQYFGPGTRLTVL.

The gene calls are TRBV30 and TRBJ1-2, with D possibly TRBD1 on 6 matching bases. CDR3 length equals 15 residues. The V gene lost 4 bases and the J gene lost 2 bases, with 17 bases spanning the gap. Per the germline V gene, CDR1 is GTSNPN and CDR2 is SVGIG (reference sequence). For the CDR3, the DNA is TGTGCCTGGACCCTTGGGGGGCAGGCCAACTATGGCTACACCTTC. Amino acids: CAWTLGGQANYGYTF.

The sample holds a few counts of this clone. The chain carries TRBV5-4 and TRBJ2-1; D possibly matches TRBD1 or TRBD2 (5 bases each). Looked up from germline, CDR1 is SGHNT and CDR2 is YYREEE (reference sequence). The CDR3 extends over 15 amino acids. The germline V and J ends were trimmed by 0 bases and 0 bases, with 7 bases remaining between them. DNA for the CDR3: TGTGCCAGCAGCTTGGGGGGGAACTCCTACAATGAGCAGTTCTTC. Its translation: CASSLGGNSYNEQFF.

The chain links TRBV5-1 to TRBJ2-5, with a tentative D call TRBD2 (7 bases). Germline V gives CDR1 SGHRS, CDR2 YFSETQ. This CDR3 is 13 amino acids long. V was cut by 5 bases and J by 5 bases, with 13 bases left in between. The CDR3 is CASSLGGRETQYF. Here the CDR3 DNA reads TGCGCCAGCAGTCTCGGGGGGCGTGAGACCCAGTACTTC. The full variable domain, with the rest looked up from reference TRBV5-1 and TRBJ2-5, is KAGVTQTPRYLIKTRGQQVTLSCSPISGHRSVSWYQQTPGQGLQFLFEYFSETQRNKGNFPGRFSGRQFSNSRSEMNVSTLELGDSALYLCASSLGGRETQYFGPGTRLLVL.

The gene calls are TRBV30 and TRBJ2-7; D is perhaps TRBD2 (5 bases). Germline assignment: CDR1 GTSNPN and CDR2 SVGIG (reference sequence). The V and J ends lost 3 bases and 6 bases respectively, with 12 bases between them. The CDR3 runs to 12 residues. The CDR3 nucleotides are TGTGCCTGGAGCGTTCTCAGCGGCGAGCAGTACTTC. This translates into CAWSVLSGEQYF.

The CDR3 nucleotides read TGTGCCAGCAGTGATTATACTTACGAGCAGTACTTC. Translated, it gives CASSDYTYEQYF. The chain employs TRBV25-1 and TRBJ2-7, with no clear D. Per the germline V gene, CDR1 is MGHDK and CDR2 is SYGVNS. The CDR3 is 12 amino acids. V was pared by 3 bases and J by 4 bases, with 7 bases between.

This chain links TRBV6-6 with TRBJ2-7; D is perhaps TRBD1 or TRBD2 (5 bases each). Germline CDR1 MNHNY, CDR2 SVGAGI (reference sequence). V was shortened by 6 bases and J by 3 bases, with 12 bases between the two germline ends. The CDR3 is 13 residues long. This chain's CDR3 is CASRPGTRYEQYF. The CDR3 DNA follows: TGTGCCAGCAGGCCCGGGACCCGCTACGAGCAGTACTTC.

The chain uses TRBV5-1 and TRBJ1-2; D gene uncertain. The V end was cut by 4 bases, the J end by 0 bases, with 13 bases between. The CDR3 spans 15 residues. Per the germline V gene, CDR1 is SGHRS and CDR2 is YFSETQ. CDR3 coding DNA: TGCGCCAGCAGCCCGTTTCCCGGGTCTAACTATGGCTACACCTTC. It codes for CASSPFPGSNYGYTF.

V gene TRBV30 combines with J gene TRBJ2-6, with TRBD1 matching over 8 bases. Germline trimming cut 7 bases from V and 2 bases from J; bases unmatched to any gene: 10. The CDR3 contains 16 residues. Germline-derived CDR1 and CDR2 are GTSNPN and SVGIG (reference sequence). DNA of the CDR3: TGTGCCTCCCCCGGGCAGGGGGCGACTGGGGCCAACGTCCTGACTTTC. Translated: CASPGQGATGANVLTF.

This clone has just a few counts. The V gene is TRBV30, the J gene TRBJ2-7; 7 positions match TRBD1. The CDR3 totals 13 residues. Trimming cost V 1 base and J 4 bases; bases outside gene matches: 4. Germline-derived CDR1 and CDR2 are GTSNPN and SVGIG (reference sequence). CDR3 nucleotide sequence: TGTGCCTGGAGTGAGGGGGCTCTATACGAGCAGTACTTC. It codes for CAWSEGALYEQYF.

This chain joins TRBV7-3 and TRBJ1-2; 9 positions match TRBD1. CDR1 SGHTA and CDR2 FQGTGA come from the germline V gene. J lost 4 bases, V lost 4 bases, and 4 bases had no gene match. The CDR3 is made up of 14 amino acids. The CDR3 sequence: CASSSGTGTYGYTF. The CDR3 region has the DNA TGTGCCAGCAGCTCAGGGACAGGGACCTATGGCTACACCTTC.

Only a few counts were recorded for this clone. The rearrangement links TRBV30 to TRBJ2-2; TRBD2 agrees at 7 bases. The germline gives CDR1 GTSNPN, CDR2 SVGIG (reference sequence). The CDR3 runs 16 residues. The CDR3 DNA reads TGTGCTTGGGAGGGAAAGGGGCTTTCGAACACCGGGGAGCTGTTTTTT. It encodes CAWEGKGLSNTGELFF.

The V and J genes are TRBV29-1 and TRBJ1-1; unclear D gene. The V gene's germline CDR1 is SQVTM and CDR2 ANQGSEA. CDR3 length equals 13 residues. V was cut by 7 bases and J by 3 bases, with 15 bases left in between. CDR3 sequence reads: CSADQSVDTEAFF. DNA of the CDR3: TGCAGCGCCGACCAATCGGTAGACACTGAAGCTTTCTTT.

The chain uses TRBV29-1 and TRBJ1-1, with D possibly TRBD1 on 5 matching bases. In germline, CDR1 is SQVTM, CDR2 ANQGSEA. The CDR3 has 13 amino acids. Trimming shortened V by 4 bases and J by 1 base, and 10 bases separated the two germline ends. The CDR3 reads CSVGGTANTEAFF. The CDR3 nucleotides are TGCAGCGTTGGTGGGACGGCGAACACTGAAGCTTTCTTT. The full variable domain, in which reference TRBV29-1 and TRBJ1-1 provide the parts outside the CDR3, is SAVISQKPSRDICQRGTSLTIQCQVDSQVTMMFWYRQQPGQSLTLIATANQGSEATYESGFVIDKFPISRPNLTFSTLTVSNMSPEDSSIYLCSVGGTANTEAFFGQGTRLTVV.

This chain links TRBV5-6 with TRBJ1-6, with D uncertain. The CDR3 loop spans 16 amino acids. The germline gives CDR1 SGHDT, CDR2 YYEEEE. Trimming pared 4 bases from V and 4 bases from J, leaving 15 bases between. The CDR3 sequence is CASSLPLGLYNSPLHF. The CDR3 DNA sequence: TGTGCCAGCAGCCTCCCCCTTGGCCTGTATAATTCACCCCTCCACTTT.

This clone has just a few counts. V gene TRBV7-9 combines with J gene TRBJ1-2; D unresolved. V lost 0 bases and J lost 2, with 7 bases in between. Germline CDR1 and CDR2: SEHNR and FQNEAQ (reference sequence). The length of the CDR3 is 14 residues. The CDR3 coding sequence is TGTGCCAGCAGCTTAGCAACACCAAACTATGGCTACACCTTC. It encodes CASSLATPNYGYTF.

This clone was seen a few times. The chain recombines TRBV6-5 with TRBJ1-1; 8 positions agree with TRBD1. This CDR3 region has 13 residues. Germline-derived CDR1 and CDR2 are MNHEY and SVGAGI. V dropped 6 bases and J dropped 4; count of bases not matched to a gene: 4. CDR3 in amino acids: CASSRGRGTEAFF. The CDR3 DNA follows: TGTGCCAGCAGCAGGGGGCGAGGCACTGAAGCTTTCTTT.

V usage is TRBV29-1 and J usage is TRBJ2-5; 9 bases map to TRBD2. V lost 3 bases and J lost 1; bases outside the gene matches: 3. The CDR3 sequence is 14 residues long. From germline, CDR1 is SQVTM and CDR2 ANQGSEA. The CDR3 sequence is CSVDRREGQETQYF. CDR3 nucleotide sequence: TGCAGCGTTGACCGGCGGGAGGGCCAAGAGACCCAGTACTTC.

This clone was seen more than once but under ten times. The J gene is TRBJ2-7, the V gene TRBV5-4; 8 bases match TRBD2. The J segment lost 3 bases and the V segment lost 1 base, leaving 6 bases of the junction unmatched. The CDR3 covers 15 residues. CDR1 and CDR2 from the germline V gene are SGHNT and YYREEE (reference sequence). The CDR3 DNA is TGTGCCAGCAGCTTGTCGGCGGGGGGTATCTACGAGCAGTACTTC. Encoded protein: CASSLSAGGIYEQYF.

The chain is built from TRBV6-4 and TRBJ2-3; TRBD2 aligns across 14 bases. Germline trimming cut 2 bases from V and 4 bases from J; bases unmatched to any gene: 2. The V gene's germline CDR1 is MRHNA and CDR2 SNTAGT. The CDR3 loop spans 16 amino acids. The DNA for the CDR3 is TGTGCCAGCAGTGACGGGACTAGCGGGGGCGCAGATACGCAGTATTTT. It is translated as CASSDGTSGGADTQYF.

The chain recombines TRBV29-1 with TRBJ1-1; TRBD1 matches at 10 bases. The CDR3 has 12 amino acids. The V segment lost 6 bases and the J segment 3 bases; nucleotides outside the gene matches: 1. Per the germline V gene, CDR1 is SQVTM and CDR2 is ANQGSEA. The chain's CDR3 is CSVGQGYTEAFF. CDR3 nucleotide sequence: TGCAGCGTGGGACAGGGGTACACTGAAGCTTTCTTT.

This clone was observed a handful of times. This chain connects TRBV15 to TRBJ2-7; the D gene is possibly TRBD2 (6 bases). Trimming pared 0 bases from V and 2 bases from J, leaving 8 bases between. Germline V gives CDR1 LNHNV, CDR2 YYDKDF (reference sequence). The CDR3 length is 14 residues. The CDR3 sequence is CATSRDRGTYEQYF. CDR3 nucleotides: TGTGCCACCAGCAGAGATCGGGGGACCTACGAGCAGTACTTC.

V usage is TRBV27 and J usage is TRBJ2-3; 10 bases are a match to TRBD2. CDR1 is MNHEY and CDR2 is SMNVEV in the germline V gene (reference sequence). This CDR3 is built from 15 residues. J was trimmed by 4 bases and V by 8 bases; bases with no gene match: 9. CDR3 in DNA: TGTGCCAGCTCCCATTTAGCGGGGGGCTCAGATACGCAGTATTTT. Translation: CASSHLAGGSDTQYF.

The V and J genes are TRBV6-1 and TRBJ2-2; no firm D call. Trimming took 3 bases from V and 3 from J, leaving 5 bases between them. The CDR3 totals 13 residues. Germline lookup yields CDR1 MNHNS and CDR2 SASEGT. This chain's CDR3 is CASSDPDTGELFF. Here the CDR3 DNA reads TGTGCCAGCAGTGATCCGGACACCGGGGAGCTGTTTTTT.

This clone was observed a handful of times. The V call is TRBV19, the J call TRBJ2-3, with D perhaps given as TRBD1 or TRBD2 (6 bases each). The V end lost 10 bases, the J end lost 4 bases, and 18 bases lay between the germline ends. This CDR3 contains 14 residues. Germline CDR1 and CDR2: LNHDA and SQIVND (reference sequence). CDR3 sequence: CATREGGAADTQYF. CDR3 coding DNA: TGTGCCACCCGAGAGGGGGGAGCTGCAGATACGCAGTATTTT.

CDR3 protein: CASSRTINNSPLHF. For the CDR3, the DNA is TGTGCCAGCAGCCGGACTATCAATAATTCACCCCTCCACTTT. This chain links TRBV7-2 with TRBJ1-6; no reliable D call. The CDR3 extends over 14 amino acids. Germline lookup yields CDR1 SGHTA and CDR2 FQGNSA. The V and J ends lost 5 bases and 5 bases respectively, with 10 bases between them.